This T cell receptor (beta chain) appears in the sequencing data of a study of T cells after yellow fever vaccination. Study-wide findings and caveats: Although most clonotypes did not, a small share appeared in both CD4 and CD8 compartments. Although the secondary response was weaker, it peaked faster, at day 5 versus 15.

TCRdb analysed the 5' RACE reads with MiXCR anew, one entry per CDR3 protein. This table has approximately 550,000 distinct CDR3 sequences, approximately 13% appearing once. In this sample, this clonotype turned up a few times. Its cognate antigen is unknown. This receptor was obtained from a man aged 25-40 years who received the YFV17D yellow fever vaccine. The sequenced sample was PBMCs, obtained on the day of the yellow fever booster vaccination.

CDR3: CASSFWGGETQYF. In DNA, the CDR3 is TGTGCCAGCAGTTTTTGGGGGGGAGAGACCCAGTACTTC. This chain links TRBV12-3 or TRBV12-4 with TRBJ2-5, with 7 nucleotides matching TRBD2. This CDR3 has 13 amino acids. V lost 3 bases and J lost 4; bases outside the gene matches: 2.